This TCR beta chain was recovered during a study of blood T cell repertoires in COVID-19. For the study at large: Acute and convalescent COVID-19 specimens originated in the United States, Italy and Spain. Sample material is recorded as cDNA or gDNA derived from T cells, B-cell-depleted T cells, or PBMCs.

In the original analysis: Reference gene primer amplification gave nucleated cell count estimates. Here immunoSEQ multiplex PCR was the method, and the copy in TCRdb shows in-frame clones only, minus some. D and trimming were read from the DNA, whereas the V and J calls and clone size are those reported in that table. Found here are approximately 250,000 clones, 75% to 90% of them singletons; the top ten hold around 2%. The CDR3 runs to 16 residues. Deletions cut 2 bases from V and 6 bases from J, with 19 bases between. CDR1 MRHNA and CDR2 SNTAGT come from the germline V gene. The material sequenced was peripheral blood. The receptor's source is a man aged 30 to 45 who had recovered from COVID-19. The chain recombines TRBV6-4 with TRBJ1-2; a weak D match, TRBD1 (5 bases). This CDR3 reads CASSDPSKGPGHGYTF. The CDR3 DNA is TGTGCCAGCAGTGACCCCTCCAAAGGGCCAGGGCATGGCTACACCTTC.